Following are 21 T cell receptor beta chains from one sample sequenced in a study of shared clonotypes between healthy human individuals (dated by TCRdb to the early 2020s). Library creation used the immunoSEQ multiplex PCR assay. What TCRdb holds here is the immuneACCESS table cut down to in-frame rearrangements. Part of the clones is not present; checked against another copy, under half of the missing clones reflect an unresolved V gene, and the others are unexplained. The sample profile shows over a million clones; around 97% of them were found once. The ten largest clones represent roughly 1.1% of the sample. Sequencing was carried out using naive CD4+ T cells sorted from blood. Per the publication, the cell subset or site label means: CD45RA+ positively selected. Source of these receptors: a man under 40 in good health.

The chain combines TRBV30 with TRBJ2-7; D call uncertain. Between the trimmed V and J ends, which lost 4 bases and 5 bases, there was a span of 12 bases. The CDR3 is 12 residues long. Germline loops: CDR1 GTSNPN, CDR2 SVGIG (reference sequence). The CDR3 is CAWNLISDEQYF. In nucleotides, the CDR3 is TGTGCCTGGAACCTAATAAGCGACGAGCAGTACTTC.

The rearrangement joins TRBV10-3 to TRBJ1-1; tentative D call: TRBD1 (5 bases). V was clipped by 2 bases and J by 3 bases, with 13 bases between them. Looked up from germline, CDR1 is ENHRY and CDR2 is SYGVKD. The CDR3 contains 15 residues. The CDR3 coding sequence is TGTGCCATCAGTGAGAGGGGTTCTGCCTACACTGAAGCTTTCTTT. Protein: CAISERGSAYTEAFF.

Concerning this clone itself: Additional DNA sequences in this sample encode the identical CDR3. V usage is TRBV9 and J usage is TRBJ2-3; possibly TRBD2 for D (5 bases). Germline-derived CDR1 and CDR2 are SGDLS and YYNGEE. The CDR3 extends over 12 amino acids. Trimming took 3 bases from V and 3 from J, leaving 5 bases between them. The CDR3 sequence is CASSGRTDTQYF. DNA for the CDR3: TGTGCCAGCAGCGGGAGGACAGATACGCAGTATTTT.

This chain connects TRBV7-9 to TRBJ2-7, with D hard to call. V was shortened by 5 bases and J by 2 bases, with 10 bases between the two germline ends. The CDR3 consists of 13 residues. Germline CDR1 and CDR2: SEHNR and FQNEAQ (reference sequence). The CDR3 sequence is CASSNGQAYEQYF. DNA for the CDR3: TGTGCCAGCAGCAACGGGCAGGCCTACGAGCAGTACTTC.

This sequence joins TRBV7-2 and TRBJ2-3; D is possibly TRBD2 (5 bases). The germline V gene encodes CDR1 SGHTA and CDR2 FQGNSA. The CDR3 loop spans 15 amino acids. Trimming removed 0 bases at V and 1 base at J, with 8 bases between. The CDR3 DNA reads TGTGCCAGCAGCTTAGCGCTTAGCGGCACAGATACGCAGTATTTT. This gives the protein CASSLALSGTDTQYF.

The V and J genes are TRBV19 and TRBJ1-4; perhaps TRBD1 as D (5 bases). CDR3 length: 15 amino acids. Germline V gene lookup returns CDR1 LNHDA and CDR2 SQIVND (reference sequence). Trimming removed 5 bases at V and 7 bases at J, with 17 bases between. This chain's CDR3 is CASSLDRVAGEKLFF. In nucleotides, the CDR3 is TGTGCCAGTAGTCTCGACAGAGTTGCGGGTGAAAAACTGTTTTTT. The entire variable domain, with the rest obtained from reference TRBV19 and TRBJ1-4, is as follows: DGGITQSPKYLFRKEGQNVTLSCEQNLNHDAMYWYRQDPGQGLRLIYYSQIVNDFQKGDIAEGYSVSREKKESFPLTVTSAQKNPTAFYLCASSLDRVAGEKLFFGSGTQLSVL.

The gene calls are TRBV10-1 and TRBJ2-2, with no clear D. With 6 bases removed from V and 0 bases from J, the gap between germline ends came to 14 bases. The CDR3 extends over 16 amino acids. Per germline, CDR1 WNHNN and CDR2 SYGVQD (reference sequence). The CDR3 DNA is TGCGCCAGCAGCCCCATCGGCACCTCGAACACCGGGGAGCTGTTTTTT. This gives the protein CASSPIGTSNTGELFF.

This chain joins TRBV25-1 and TRBJ2-3, with a weak D call TRBD1 (6 bases). The CDR3 extends over 18 amino acids. CDR1 is MGHDK, CDR2 SYGVNS, per germline. Trimming removed 4 bases from V and 0 bases from J, with 20 bases in between. DNA of the CDR3: TGTGCCAGCAGTGGACAGGTCTACAGGAGCTCTAGCACAGATACGCAGTATTTT. It codes for CASSGQVYRSSSTDTQYF.

The chain employs TRBV7-8 and TRBJ1-1; the match to TRBD1 covers 7 bases. Germline CDR1 reads SGHVS; CDR2 reads FQNEAQ. J gave up 4 bases and V 2 bases, and 10 bases lay outside the gene matches. The length of the CDR3 is 16 residues. Here the CDR3 DNA reads TGTGCCAGCAGCTTAAGCGGGGCCAGACAGGGCACTGAAGCTTTCTTT. It encodes CASSLSGARQGTEAFF.

V is TRBV25-1 and J is TRBJ2-7; tentatively, D is TRBD1 (6 bases). The CDR3 loop spans 12 amino acids. V was cut by 7 bases and J by 9 bases, with 16 bases left in between. Germline V gene lookup returns CDR1 MGHDK and CDR2 SYGVNS. The CDR3 loop is CASTMGGGAQYF. CDR3 nucleotide sequence: TGTGCCAGCACTATGGGTGGGGGCGCGCAGTACTTC.

This chain joins TRBV5-5 and TRBJ2-1; perhaps TRBD1 as D (6 bases). CDR1 is SGHKS, CDR2 YYEKEE, per germline (reference sequence). The CDR3 sequence is 17 residues long. V lost 4 bases to trimming and J lost 10 bases, with 27 bases between them. This CDR3 is CASSPPPGHPDEVEQFF. In DNA form, the CDR3 reads TGTGCCAGCAGCCCTCCCCCGGGACACCCGGATGAGGTGGAGCAGTTCTTC.

On this clone itself: The same CDR3 also results from other DNA sequences found in this sample. This sequence joins TRBV5-4 and TRBJ2-7; possible D gene TRBD2, 6 bases. The germline CDR1 and CDR2 sequences are SGHNT and YYREEE (reference sequence). CDR3 length: 12 residues. Trimming removed 4 bases from V and 7 bases from J, with 12 bases in between. CDR3 nucleotides: TGTGCCAGCAGCCCCGTCGGGGGAGAGCAGTACTTC. Protein sequence: CASSPVGGEQYF.

The rearrangement links TRBV15 to TRBJ1-5; TRBD1 aligns across 7 bases. Germline CDR1 and CDR2: LNHNV and YYDKDF (reference sequence). This CDR3 comprises 15 residues. With 3 bases clipped from V and 7 bases from J, the junction kept 9 bases outside the gene matches. CDR3 nucleotide sequence: TGTGCCACCAGCAGTGCTAGACAGGGCGGGCAGCCCCAGCATTTT. Translation: CATSSARQGGQPQHF.

The chain carries TRBV10-3 and TRBJ2-7; weak D call: TRBD1 (6 bases). Germline CDR1 reads ENHRY; CDR2 reads SYGVKD. V dropped 3 bases and J dropped 2 bases, with 14 bases sitting between them. This CDR3 has 15 residues. CDR3 sequence reads: CAISERGSSPYEQYF. DNA for the CDR3: TGTGCCATCAGTGAAAGGGGGTCCAGCCCCTACGAGCAGTACTTC.

Notes on this clone: Within the sample, other DNA sequences also encode this same CDR3. For the CDR3, the DNA is TGTGCCAGCAGCGTAGGAGGGCCAAATGAAAAACTGTTTTTT. Encoded protein: CASSVGGPNEKLFF. V usage is TRBV9 and J usage is TRBJ1-4; D is uncertain. The CDR3 consists of 14 residues. V was clipped by 0 bases and J by 5 bases, with 8 bases between them. The germline gives CDR1 SGDLS, CDR2 YYNGEE.

To note about this clone: Other DNA sequences from this sample encode an identical CDR3 as well. V and J are TRBV28 and TRBJ2-1; D is uncertain. The CDR3 runs 12 residues. Between the trimmed V and J ends, which lost 2 bases and 6 bases, there was a span of 5 bases. Germline CDR1 and CDR2: MDHEN and SYDVKM. CDR3 nucleotide sequence: TGTGCCAGCAGTTTACTCGGCAATGAGCAGTTCTTC. Translation gives CASSLLGNEQFF. Supplemented by reference TRBV28 and TRBJ2-1, the full variable domain reads DVKVTQSSRYLVKRTGEKVFLECVQDMDHENMFWYRQDPGLGLRLIYFSYDVKMKEKGDIPEGYSVSREKKERFSLILESASTNQTSMYLCASSLLGNEQFFGPGTRLTVL.

This chain links TRBV5-4 with TRBJ2-2; TRBD2 matches 11 bases. Trimming at V came to 4 bases and at J to 6 bases, leaving 11 bases not matched to a gene. The CDR3 sequence is 17 residues long. The germline V gene encodes CDR1 SGHNT and CDR2 YYREEE (reference sequence). CDR3 nucleotides: TGTGCCAGCAGCCAGGCCCTAGCGGGAGGTACTCCCGGGGAGCTGTTTTTT. It specifies CASSQALAGGTPGELFF. The whole variable domain, filled in from reference TRBV5-4 and TRBJ2-2, reads ETGVTQSPTHLIKTRGQQVTLRCSSQSGHNTVSWYQQALGQGPQFIFQYYREEENGRGNFPPRFSGLQFPNYSSELNVNALELDDSALYLCASSQALAGGTPGELFFGEGSRLTVL.

The chain combines TRBV4-3 with TRBJ1-1; D unclear. This CDR3 is built from 15 residues. Per germline, CDR1 LGHNA and CDR2 YSLEER. Trimming pared 2 bases from V and 4 bases from J, leaving 14 bases between. The CDR3 DNA is TGCGCCAGCAGCCAATCTAAACAATGGGGCACTGAAGCTTTCTTT. Encoded protein: CASSQSKQWGTEAFF.

V gene TRBV18 combines with J gene TRBJ2-1; D may be TRBD1 or TRBD2 (5 bases each). V was clipped by 0 bases and J by 8 bases, with 11 bases between them. The CDR3 loop spans 14 amino acids. Germline assignment: CDR1 KGHSH and CDR2 LQKENI. The CDR3 DNA is TGTGCCAGCTCACCACCCAGTGGGGGAGATGAGCAGTTCTTC. Amino acids: CASSPPSGGDEQFF.

The V call is TRBV5-1, the J call TRBJ2-5; D remains ambiguous. Germline V gives CDR1 SGHRS, CDR2 YFSETQ. V was pared by 4 bases and J by 5 bases, with 12 bases between. The CDR3 runs to 13 residues. For the CDR3, the DNA is TGCGCCAGCAGCCCTTTTCTCGGGGAGACCCAGTACTTC. Protein sequence: CASSPFLGETQYF.

This clone was detected a few times. CDR3 residues: CASSLIGAEHEQYF. The CDR3 DNA follows: TGTGCCAGCAGCTTAATTGGGGCTGAGCACGAGCAGTACTTC. The rearrangement joins TRBV7-8 to TRBJ2-7; the D gene is possibly TRBD1 (5 bases). Germline values: CDR1 SGHVS, CDR2 FQNEAQ. The CDR3 covers 14 residues. The germline V and J ends were trimmed by 2 bases and 5 bases, with 13 bases remaining between them.